The sequence of this TCR beta chain was determined in a study of a mutant IDH1 vaccine in newly diagnosed glioma. Study in general: Pretreatment consisted of radiotherapy, temozolomide, or both, with most receiving both.

Stated time point: week 5, during vaccination. Vaccinated patients received 300 ug of mutant IDH1 20-mer peptide per dose, with topical imiquimod. Each of the donors came in with new WHO grade 3 or 4 astrocytomas that were IDH1-mutant and ATRX-lost. The V end was cut by 0 bases, the J end by 4 bases, with 13 bases between. The CDR3 extends over 15 amino acids. Germline V gene data show CDR1 as SGHRS and CDR2 as YFSETQ. Of note for this clone: The antigen is unknown.

The protocol was immunoSEQ multiplex PCR, while the TCRdb copy is restricted to in-frame clones and leaves out a portion. There are 40,000 to 55,000 clones in the sample; roughly 78% occur only once, and around 4.9% lies in the top ten. This TCR derives from a man in his forties or fifties with glioma. Sample: PBMCs, taken from a glioma patient whose treatment included an IDH1 peptide vaccine. The chain recombines TRBV5-1 with TRBJ1-1; a weak D match, TRBD1 (5 bases). The CDR3 nucleotides read TGCGCCAGCAGCTTGGAGCCAGGGAGCTCCACTGAAGCTTTCTTT. Protein sequence: CASSLEPGSSTEAFF.